The 21 T cell receptor beta chains given below trace back to one sample, sequenced in a study of monozygotic twins with inflammatory bowel disease. TCRdb re-called the 5' RACE reads and gives one entry per CDR3 protein, without DNA. The sample includes 300,000 to 350,000 distinct CDR3 sequences. The sample comprised blood. Every receptor here comes from a human donor with ulcerative colitis or Crohn's disease, or a healthy co-twin of an affected twin (not recorded which).

This chain uses TRBV5-4 with TRBJ1-2. Germline V gene data show CDR1 as SGHNT and CDR2 as YYREEE (reference sequence). The CDR3 has 13 residues. CDR3: CASSSPADYGYTF.

V gene TRBV4-3 combines with J gene TRBJ2-3; TCRdb's D gene call, TRBD2, goes unchecked for lack of DNA. The length of the CDR3 is 18 residues. CDR1 and CDR2 (germline): LGHNA, YSLEER. CDR3 amino acids: CASSQDYLAGGVTDTQYF.

The chain links TRBV7-9 to TRBJ1-5. The CDR3 totals 15 residues. Germline assignment: CDR1 SEHNR and CDR2 FQNEAQ (reference sequence). CDR3 region: CASSSGTASNQPQHF.

The chain joins TRBV20-1 to TRBJ2-6; no DNA is available, so the TRBD2 call from TCRdb remains unchecked. Germline V lookup: CDR1 DFQATT, CDR2 SNEGSKA (reference sequence). The CDR3 totals 19 residues. The CDR3 sequence: CSAPSSRGRFRSGANVLTF.

The V gene is TRBV13, the J gene TRBJ2-1; without DNA, the TCRdb call of TRBD1 cannot be checked. The CDR3 length is 16 residues. The germline CDR1 and CDR2 sequences are PRHDT and FYEKMQ (reference sequence). The CDR3 sequence is CASSLGRPGRRSEQFF.

V gene TRBV20-1 combines with J gene TRBJ1-2. Germline CDR1 DFQATT, CDR2 SNEGSKA (reference sequence). This CDR3 is 15 amino acids long. CDR3 region: CSAPQTLEGREGYTF.

V is TRBV15 and J is TRBJ1-6. The CDR3 spans 13 residues. CDR1 is LNHNV and CDR2 is YYDKDF in the germline V gene (reference sequence). CDR3 loop: CATSRDRDSPLHF.

The chain links TRBV7-7 to TRBJ2-2; as DNA is missing, the TRBD1 call by TCRdb cannot be tested. Germline V CDR1 and CDR2: SSHAT, FNYEAQ (reference sequence). This CDR3 region has 17 residues. CDR3 region: CASSLATGTGVTGELFF. The variable domain in full, with the rest retrieved from reference TRBV7-7 and TRBJ2-2, is GAGVSQSPRYKVTKRGQDVTLRCDPISSHATLYWYQQALGQGPEFLTYFNYEAQPDKSGLPSDRFSAERPEGSISTLTIQRTEQRDSAMYRCASSLATGTGVTGELFFGEGSRLTVL.

The V gene is TRBV24-1, the J gene TRBJ2-4; TCRdb gives TRBD1 as the D gene, but with no DNA this cannot be confirmed. This CDR3 contains 16 residues. Germline CDR1 is KGHDR and CDR2 is SFDVKD. The CDR3 reads CATSGTGDIAKNIQYF.

CDR3 amino acids: CASSSLRTSGSQETQYF. The chain combines TRBV28 with TRBJ2-5; TCRdb picks TRBD2, but there is no DNA to check that call. The V gene's germline CDR1 is MDHEN and CDR2 SYDVKM. This CDR3 region has 17 residues.

The chain couples TRBV9 to TRBJ1-3. Germline CDR1 reads SGDLS; CDR2 reads YYNGEE. The CDR3 contains 14 residues. The CDR3 protein is CASSETAFGNTIYF.

This chain links TRBV15 with TRBJ2-1; TCRdb outputs TRBD1, but without DNA this stays unchecked. This CDR3 contains 16 residues. Per germline, CDR1 LNHNV and CDR2 YYDKDF (reference sequence). The CDR3 is CATSRAGQGTYNEQFF.

The V call is TRBV4-1, the J call TRBJ1-1; TCRdb designates TRBD1, a call that cannot be tested without DNA. This CDR3 has 13 residues. Germline CDR1 is MGHRA and CDR2 is YSYEKL. The CDR3 loop reads CASSQATQGEAFF.

The chain links TRBV12-3 or TRBV12-4 to TRBJ2-5; TCRdb gives TRBD2 as the D gene, but with no DNA this cannot be confirmed. The CDR3 covers 14 residues. The CDR3 loop is CASSLLGGEETQYF.

This chain uses TRBV6-1 with TRBJ1-1; without DNA, the TCRdb call of TRBD1 cannot be checked. This CDR3 has 14 amino acids. Germline V CDR1 and CDR2: MNHNS, SASEGT. The CDR3 protein is CASGDHRGWLEAFF.

The chain uses TRBV6-2 or TRBV6-3 and TRBJ2-7; the D gene TCRdb calls, TRBD2, cannot be checked with no DNA. CDR3 length: 16 residues. Germline CDR1 MNHEY, CDR2 SVGEGT. The CDR3 sequence is CASSYVWRGPSYEQYF.

The rearrangement joins TRBV21-1 to TRBJ2-1; TCRdb outputs TRBD2, but without DNA this stays unchecked. TRBV21-1 is a known pseudogene. There are 16 residues in the CDR3. CDR3 residues: CASSTMGEITYNEQFF.

The V and J genes are TRBV20-1 and TRBJ1-6; without DNA, the TCRdb call of TRBD1 cannot be checked. This CDR3 is built from 16 residues. Germline V gives CDR1 DFQATT, CDR2 SNEGSKA (reference sequence). The CDR3 reads CSARDLRGGGNSPLHF.

The chain is built from TRBV12-3 or TRBV12-4 and TRBJ2-7; TCRdb returns TRBD2, unconfirmable since there is no DNA. This CDR3 spans 15 amino acids. The CDR3 sequence: CASSLMAGYSYEQYF.

This chain connects TRBV29-1 to TRBJ2-1. CDR3 length: 13 amino acids. Germline CDR1 reads SQVTM; CDR2 reads ANQGSEA. The CDR3 sequence: CSVRSSTGNEQFF.

The chain joins TRBV4-3 to TRBJ1-5. The CDR3 spans 15 residues. The germline CDR1 and CDR2 sequences are LGHNA and YSLEER. The CDR3 here is CASSQEGGSRQPQHF.